This T cell receptor (beta chain) derives from a study of blood T cell repertoires in COVID-19 (dated by TCRdb to 2020 to 2021). For context, the study as a whole: Samples from collaborators originated in the United States, Italy and Spain and spanned both the acute and convalescent phases of COVID-19. The repertoires were released in a freely available public database intended as a resource for research on the immune response to SARS-CoV-2. The dataset comprised deeply sampled blood TCRbeta repertoires from subjects exposed to, actively infected with, or recovered from COVID-19. Where HLA class I and class II types were available, the types were taken from metadata supplied by the sample provider, not from assay-based typing. Samples came from the ongoing ImmuneRACE study (first 160 participants) plus 1,254 subjects from 6 global collaborators. Nearly every sample came with metadata listing a de-identified subject ID, COVID-19 status, age in years and sex. The material from the prospective study consisted of cDNA or gDNA derived from T cells, B-cell-depleted T cells, or PBMCs.

TCRbeta CDR3 regions were amplified from genomic DNA by means of the immunoSEQ Assay, a bias-controlled multiplex PCR. The authors' pipeline ran thus. The number of nucleated cells in each sample was estimated from the amplification of reference gene primers within the assay. Sequence reads were collapsed and filtered to measure the absolute abundance of every unique TCRbeta CDR3 rearrangement. Productive Simpson clonality was computed per sample as the square root of Simpson's diversity index over productive rearrangements. TCRdb stores this immuneACCESS table with in-frame sequences only. Part of the clones is absent; in the studies checked, under half of the shortfall reflects unresolved V genes, and no reason is known for the rest. The V and J calls and the clone size are those of that table, but D and trimming were determined from the DNA. The sample records more than 50,000 clones, 90% of which are singletons. The leading ten clones occupy about 16% of the sample.

The CDR3 contains 12 residues, cysteine and phenylalanine counted. CDR3 DNA is the only sequence kept; it has 36 bases, read in frame from the first base. CDR1 and CDR2 (MNHEY, SVGAGI) derive from the germline V gene. Compared with germline, V lacks 10 bases and J lacks 13 bases; bases without a gene match: 11. Comment on this clone: Which antigen it targets is not known. One base away there is no much larger clone; base qualities are not given.

Overall results and qualifications from the work: The quantity of clinical and demographic metadata differed by source and by participant and was supplied without curation.

Whole blood was collected in K2EDTA tubes by collaborating institutions according to the institutions' own protocols. For TCRbeta analysis, collaborators shipped samples as frozen whole blood, isolated PBMCs, or DNA extracted from either of those sample types. The rearranged chain carries TRBV6-5 and TRBJ1-3, with 9 central nucleotides matching TRBD1. This clonotype originated in a man older than 75 with acute or convalescent COVID-19. What was sequenced was peripheral blood. In nucleotides, the sequence is TGTGCCACCAAACCGACAGGGGGGAGGATATATTTT. Its protein is CATKPTGGRIYF.